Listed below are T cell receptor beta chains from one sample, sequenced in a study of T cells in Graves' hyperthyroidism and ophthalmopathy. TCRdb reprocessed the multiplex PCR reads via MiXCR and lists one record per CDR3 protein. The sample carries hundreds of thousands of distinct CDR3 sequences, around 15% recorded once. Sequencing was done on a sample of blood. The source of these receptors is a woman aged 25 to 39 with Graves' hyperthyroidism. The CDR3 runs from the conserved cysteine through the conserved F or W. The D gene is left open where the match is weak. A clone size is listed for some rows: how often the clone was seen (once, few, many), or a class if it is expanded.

CASSLRQGASNQPQHF	TGTGCCAGCAGTTTAAGGCAGGGGGCGAGCAATCAGCCCCAGCATTTT	TRBD1	many	TRBV28	TRBJ1-5
CASSPGQRSLSGANVLTF	TGTGCCAGCAGCCCAGGACAGAGATCGCTGTCTGGGGCCAACGTCCTGACTTTC	.	.	TRBV7-2	TRBJ2-6
CASSVYDVGYEQYF	TGTGCCAGCAGCGTATATGACGTAGGCTACGAGCAGTACTTC	.	few	TRBV9	TRBJ2-7
CAGSHDGQGPSYEQYF	TGTGCCGGCAGCCATGATGGACAGGGACCATCCTACGAGCAGTACTTC	TRBD1	few	TRBV3-1	TRBJ2-7
CASSPNRGIADTQYF	TGTGCCAGCAGCCCAAACAGGGGAATCGCAGATACGCAGTATTTT	TRBD1	many	TRBV7-9	TRBJ2-3
CASSSIIGTGGDYGYTF	TGTGCCAGCAGCAGCATCATCGGGACAGGGGGGGACTATGGCTACACCTTC	TRBD1	.	TRBV6-1	TRBJ1-2
CASSFSGSPAQHF	TGTGCCAGCAGTTTTTCAGGGTCCCCAGCCCAGCATTTT	.	.	TRBV27	TRBJ1-5
CASRVHSTDTQYF	TGCGCCAGCAGGGTCCATAGCACAGATACGCAGTATTTT	.	few	TRBV5-1	TRBJ2-3
CSARPIFVGDSYEQYF	TGCAGTGCTAGACCGATATTTGTGGGGGATTCCTACGAGCAGTACTTC	.	many	TRBV20-1	TRBJ2-7
CSVGQGDVGTDTQYF	TGCAGTGTGGGGCAGGGGGATGTCGGCACAGATACGCAGTATTTT	TRBD1	.	TRBV20-1	TRBJ2-3
CASSLKVGSLAKNIQYF	TGTGCCAGCAGCTTAAAAGTTGGTTCCCTAGCCAAAAACATTCAGTACTTC	.	many	TRBV11-2	TRBJ2-4
CASSLAVGGELFF	TGCGCCAGCAGCTTGGCCGTGGGCGGGGAGCTGTTTTTT	.	few	TRBV5-1	TRBJ2-2
CASSRRGGGNEQFF	TGTGCCAGCAGCCGTCGGGGGGGGGGCAATGAGCAGTTCTTC	TRBD2	few	TRBV27	TRBJ2-1
CTLTPWRSNQPQHF	TGCACCCTTACCCCATGGCGGTCCAATCAGCCCCAGCATTTT	.	many	TRBV20-1	TRBJ1-5